This TCR beta chain stems from a study of shared clonotypes between healthy human individuals. Overall study results and limits: Depth of sequencing was expected to influence donor clonotype sharing. Among the subsets, naive ones generally showed larger estimated richness than memory ones.

About this clone itself: Its antigen is still unknown.

This CDR3 is 15 amino acids long. In germline, CDR1 is KGHSH, CDR2 LQKENI. Trimming left V 0 bases short and J 0 bases short, with 9 bases between. TCRdb's copy holds only in-frame clones and misses some; the assay was immunoSEQ multiplex PCR. In the table there are approximately 2.4 million clones, around 95% of which are singletons. The sequence was obtained from a man in his late teens or twenties in good health. V usage is TRBV18 and J usage is TRBJ2-7, with TRBD1 as a possible D gene (6 bases). Source material: naive CD4+ T cells sorted from blood. The subset here: CD45RA+ positively selected. CDR3 coding DNA: TGTGCCAGCTCACCACCCAGGGGAGTCTCCTACGAGCAGTACTTC. This encodes CASSPPRGVSYEQYF.